The table lists the clone carrying this T cell receptor beta chain with many counts. Its antigen is undetermined. For TCR beta, libraries came from quantitative 5'-RACE with molecular barcodes. Each CDR3 protein gets one entry after TCRdb re-called the 5' RACE reads with MiXCR. The sample includes more than 600,000 distinct CDR3 sequences, around 20% of them seen just once. These data belong to a study of CD8 T cells in ankylosing spondylitis. After removal of 3 bases from V and 2 bases from J, the junction contained 8 bases not matched to a gene. CDR3 length: 16 amino acids. Germline-derived CDR1 and CDR2 are SGHRS and YFSETQ. General study results and limits: Certain motif variants had earlier appeared in reactive arthritis synovial fluid and blood. In ankylosing spondylitis patients, matched synovial fluid reportedly showed significant enrichment of disease-linked clones. Characteristic, it appeared, of ankylosing spondylitis blood was a TCR beta motif of eight highly homologous variants. Relatively scarce in peripheral blood, disease-linked clones were CD8+.

Sequencing used blood, either unsorted or a sorted T cell fraction (not recorded which). This TCR came from a male donor with ankylosing spondylitis. The V and J genes are TRBV5-1 and TRBJ2-5; 9 bases fit TRBD1. CDR3 region: CASSWGQGGGQETQYF. The CDR3 nucleotides are TGCGCCAGCAGCTGGGGACAGGGAGGAGGACAAGAGACCCAGTACTTC.